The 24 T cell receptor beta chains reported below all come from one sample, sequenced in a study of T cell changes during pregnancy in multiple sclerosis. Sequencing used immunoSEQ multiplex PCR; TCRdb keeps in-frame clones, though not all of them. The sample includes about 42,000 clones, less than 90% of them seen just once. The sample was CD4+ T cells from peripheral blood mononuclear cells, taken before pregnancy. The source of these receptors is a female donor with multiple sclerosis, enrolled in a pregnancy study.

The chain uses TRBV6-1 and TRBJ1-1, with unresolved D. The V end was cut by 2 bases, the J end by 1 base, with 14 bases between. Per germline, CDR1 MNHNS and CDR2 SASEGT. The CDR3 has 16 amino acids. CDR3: CASSEQLQLANTEAFF. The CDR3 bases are TGTGCCAGCAGTGAACAACTTCAACTCGCGAACACTGAAGCTTTCTTT.

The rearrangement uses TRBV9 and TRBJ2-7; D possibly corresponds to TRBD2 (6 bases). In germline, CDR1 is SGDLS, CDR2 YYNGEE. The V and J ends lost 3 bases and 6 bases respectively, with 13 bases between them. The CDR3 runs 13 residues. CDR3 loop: CASSGDLVGEQYF. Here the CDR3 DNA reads TGTGCCAGCAGCGGGGACTTGGTAGGCGAGCAGTACTTC.

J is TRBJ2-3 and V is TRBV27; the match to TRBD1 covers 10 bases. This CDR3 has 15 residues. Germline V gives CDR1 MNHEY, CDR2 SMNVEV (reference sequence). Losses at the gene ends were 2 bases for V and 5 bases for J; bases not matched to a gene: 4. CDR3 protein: CASSLRGTGVDTQYF. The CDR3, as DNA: TGTGCCAGCAGTTTACGAGGGACAGGGGTAGATACGCAGTATTTT.

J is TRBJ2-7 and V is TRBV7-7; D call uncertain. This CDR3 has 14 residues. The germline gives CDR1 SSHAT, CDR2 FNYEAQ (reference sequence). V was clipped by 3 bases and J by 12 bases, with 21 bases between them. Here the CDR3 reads CASSFRKQNPTRYF. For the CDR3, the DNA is TGTGCCAGCAGCTTTAGAAAACAGAACCCTACGAGGTACTTC.

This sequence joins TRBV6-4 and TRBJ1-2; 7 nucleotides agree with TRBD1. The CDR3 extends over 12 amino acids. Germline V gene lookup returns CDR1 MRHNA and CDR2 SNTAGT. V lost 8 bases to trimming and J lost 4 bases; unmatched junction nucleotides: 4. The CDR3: CASLDRVYGYTF. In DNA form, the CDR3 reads TGTGCCAGCCTAGACAGGGTCTATGGCTACACCTTC.

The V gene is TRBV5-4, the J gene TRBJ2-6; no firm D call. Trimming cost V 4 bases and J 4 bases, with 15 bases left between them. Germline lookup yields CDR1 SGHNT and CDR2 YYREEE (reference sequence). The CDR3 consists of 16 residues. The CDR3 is CASSLPMRLGANVLTF. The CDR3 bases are TGTGCCAGCAGCCTCCCAATGCGACTCGGGGCCAACGTCCTGACTTTC. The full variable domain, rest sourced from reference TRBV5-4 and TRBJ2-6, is ETGVTQSPTHLIKTRGQQVTLRCSSQSGHNTVSWYQQALGQGPQFIFQYYREEENGRGNFPPRFSGLQFPNYSSELNVNALELDDSALYLCASSLPMRLGANVLTFGAGSRLTVL.

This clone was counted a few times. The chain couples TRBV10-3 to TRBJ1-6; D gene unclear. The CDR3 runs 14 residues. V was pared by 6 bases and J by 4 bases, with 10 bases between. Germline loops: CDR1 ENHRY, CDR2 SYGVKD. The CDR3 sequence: CAIRLGDYNSPLHF. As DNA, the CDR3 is TGTGCCATCAGACTTGGAGATTATAATTCACCCCTCCACTTT.

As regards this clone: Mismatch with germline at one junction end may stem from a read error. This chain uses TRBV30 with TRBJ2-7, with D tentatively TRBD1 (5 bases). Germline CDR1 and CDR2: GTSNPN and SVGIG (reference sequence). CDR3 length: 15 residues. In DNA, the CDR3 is TGTGCCTGGAGGGACCTAGGGGCGACATCCTCCGAGCAGTACTTC. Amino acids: CAWRDLGATSSEQYF.

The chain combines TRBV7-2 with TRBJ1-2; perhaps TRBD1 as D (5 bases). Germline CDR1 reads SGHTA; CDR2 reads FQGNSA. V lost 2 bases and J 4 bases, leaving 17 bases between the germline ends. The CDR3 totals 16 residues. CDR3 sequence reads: CASSLWSGMESYGYTF. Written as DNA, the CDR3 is TGTGCCAGCAGCTTATGGTCAGGGATGGAAAGCTATGGCTACACCTTC.

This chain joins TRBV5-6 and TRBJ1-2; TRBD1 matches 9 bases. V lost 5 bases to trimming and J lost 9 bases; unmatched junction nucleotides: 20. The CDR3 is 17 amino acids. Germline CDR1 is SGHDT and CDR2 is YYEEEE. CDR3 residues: CASRYGQGRPWGESYTF. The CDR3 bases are TGTGCCAGCAGGTACGGACAGGGGCGTCCCTGGGGCGAAAGCTACACCTTC. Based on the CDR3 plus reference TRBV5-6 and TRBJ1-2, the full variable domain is DAGVTQSPTHLIKTRGQQVTLRCSPKSGHDTVSWYQQALGQGPQFIFQYYEEEERQRGNFPDRFSGHQFPNYSSELNVNALLLGDSALYLCASRYGQGRPWGESYTFGSGTRLTVV.

CDR3 in DNA: TGTGCCAGTAGGTCCGGGGGGGGAAGCTCCTACAATGAGCAGTTCTTC. Its translation: CASRSGGGSSYNEQFF. This chain uses TRBV19 with TRBJ2-1; TRBD2 aligns across 8 bases. CDR1 and CDR2 (germline): LNHDA, SQIVND (reference sequence). The ends lost 6 bases at V and 0 bases at J; junction bases unmatched: 7. The CDR3 sequence is 16 residues long. Full variable domain (remainder filled in from reference TRBV19 and TRBJ2-1): DGGITQSPKYLFRKEGQNVTLSCEQNLNHDAMYWYRQDPGQGLRLIYYSQIVNDFQKGDIAEGYSVSREKKESFPLTVTSAQKNPTAFYLCASRSGGGSSYNEQFFGPGTRLTVL.

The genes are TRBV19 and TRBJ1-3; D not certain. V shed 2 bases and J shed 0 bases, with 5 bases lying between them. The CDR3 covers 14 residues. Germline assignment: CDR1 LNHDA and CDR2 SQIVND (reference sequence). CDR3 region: CASSITGSGNTIYF. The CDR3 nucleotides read TGTGCCAGTAGTATAACGGGCTCTGGAAACACCATATATTTT. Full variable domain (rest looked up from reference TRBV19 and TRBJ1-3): DGGITQSPKYLFRKEGQNVTLSCEQNLNHDAMYWYRQDPGQGLRLIYYSQIVNDFQKGDIAEGYSVSREKKESFPLTVTSAQKNPTAFYLCASSITGSGNTIYFGEGSWLTVV.

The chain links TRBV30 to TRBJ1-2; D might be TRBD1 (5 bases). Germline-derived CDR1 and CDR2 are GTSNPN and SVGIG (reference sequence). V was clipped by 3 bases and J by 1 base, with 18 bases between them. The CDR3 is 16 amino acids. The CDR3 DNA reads TGTGCCTGGAGGGTCCCGGGACTCCTTAATAACTATGGCTACACCTTC. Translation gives CAWRVPGLLNNYGYTF.

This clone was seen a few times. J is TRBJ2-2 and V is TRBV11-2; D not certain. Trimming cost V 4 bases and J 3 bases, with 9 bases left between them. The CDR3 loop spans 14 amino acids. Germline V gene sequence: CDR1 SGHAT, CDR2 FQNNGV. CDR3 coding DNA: TGTGCCAGCAGCTCCCAACTTGACACCGGGGAGCTGTTTTTT. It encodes CASSSQLDTGELFF.

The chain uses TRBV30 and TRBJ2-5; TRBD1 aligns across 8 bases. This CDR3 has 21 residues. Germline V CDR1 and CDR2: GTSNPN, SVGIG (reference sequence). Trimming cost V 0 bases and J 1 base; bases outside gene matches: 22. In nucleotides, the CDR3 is TGTGCCTGGAGTGTACGACGTGGGACAGGCCGAGAAACTGGGTCCCAAGAGACCCAGTACTTC. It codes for CAWSVRRGTGRETGSQETQYF.

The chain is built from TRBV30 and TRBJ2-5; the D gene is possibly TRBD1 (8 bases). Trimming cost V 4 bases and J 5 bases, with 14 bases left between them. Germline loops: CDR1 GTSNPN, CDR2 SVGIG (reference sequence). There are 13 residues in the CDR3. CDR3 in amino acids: CAWKQGGAETQYF. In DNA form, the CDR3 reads TGTGCCTGGAAACAGGGGGGGGCGGAGACCCAGTACTTC.

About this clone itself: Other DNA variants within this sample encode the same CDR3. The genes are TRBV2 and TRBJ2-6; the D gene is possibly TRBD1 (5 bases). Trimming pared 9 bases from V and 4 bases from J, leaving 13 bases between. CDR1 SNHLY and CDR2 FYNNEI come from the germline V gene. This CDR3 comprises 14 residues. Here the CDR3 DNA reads TGTGCCAGTAGCCAGGGTTTAGGGGCCAACGTCCTGACTTTC. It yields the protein CASSQGLGANVLTF.

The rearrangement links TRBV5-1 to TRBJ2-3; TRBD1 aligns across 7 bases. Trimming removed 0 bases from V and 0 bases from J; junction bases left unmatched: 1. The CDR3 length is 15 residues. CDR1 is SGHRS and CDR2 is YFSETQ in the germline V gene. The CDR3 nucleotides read TGCGCCAGCAGCTTGGAGGGACAGAGCACAGATACGCAGTATTTT. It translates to CASSLEGQSTDTQYF.

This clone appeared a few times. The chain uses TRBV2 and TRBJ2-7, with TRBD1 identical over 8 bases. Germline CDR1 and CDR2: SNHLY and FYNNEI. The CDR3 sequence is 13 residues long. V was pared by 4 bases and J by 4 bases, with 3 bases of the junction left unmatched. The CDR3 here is CASSAGTGYEQYF. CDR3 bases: TGTGCCAGCAGTGCGGGGACAGGATACGAGCAGTACTTC.

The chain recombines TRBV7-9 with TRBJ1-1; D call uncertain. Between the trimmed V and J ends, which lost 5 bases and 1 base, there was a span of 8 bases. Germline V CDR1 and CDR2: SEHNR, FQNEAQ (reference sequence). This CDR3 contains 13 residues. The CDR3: CASSPQANTEAFF. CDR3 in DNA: TGTGCCAGCAGCCCCCAGGCGAACACTGAAGCTTTCTTT.

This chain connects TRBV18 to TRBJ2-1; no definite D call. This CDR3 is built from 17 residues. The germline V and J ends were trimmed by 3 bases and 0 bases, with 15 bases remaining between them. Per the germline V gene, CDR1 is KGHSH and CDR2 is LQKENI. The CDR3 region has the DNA TGTGCCAGCTCACCGCCCAACTCGAAGAGCTCCTACAATGAGCAGTTCTTC. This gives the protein CASSPPNSKSSYNEQFF.

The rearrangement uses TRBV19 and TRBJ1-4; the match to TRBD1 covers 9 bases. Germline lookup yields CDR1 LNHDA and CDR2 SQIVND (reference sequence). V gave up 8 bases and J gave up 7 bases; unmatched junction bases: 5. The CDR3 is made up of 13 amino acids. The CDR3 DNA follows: TGTGCCAGTGCGGGACAGGGTATTGAAAAACTGTTTTTT. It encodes CASAGQGIEKLFF.

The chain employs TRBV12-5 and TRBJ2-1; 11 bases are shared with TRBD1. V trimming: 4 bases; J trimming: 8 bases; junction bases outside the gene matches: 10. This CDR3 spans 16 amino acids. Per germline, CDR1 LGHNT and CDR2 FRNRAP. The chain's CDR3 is CASGSRPGQGVDEQFF. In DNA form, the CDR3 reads TGTGCTAGTGGTTCACGACCGGGACAGGGGGTGGATGAGCAGTTCTTC.

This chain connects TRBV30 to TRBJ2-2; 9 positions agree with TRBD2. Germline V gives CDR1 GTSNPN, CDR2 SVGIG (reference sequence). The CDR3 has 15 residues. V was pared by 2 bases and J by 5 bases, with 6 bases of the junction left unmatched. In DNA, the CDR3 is TGTGCCTGGAGTAAGAGCGGGGGGTATACCGGGGAGCTGTTTTTT. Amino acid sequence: CAWSKSGGYTGELFF.